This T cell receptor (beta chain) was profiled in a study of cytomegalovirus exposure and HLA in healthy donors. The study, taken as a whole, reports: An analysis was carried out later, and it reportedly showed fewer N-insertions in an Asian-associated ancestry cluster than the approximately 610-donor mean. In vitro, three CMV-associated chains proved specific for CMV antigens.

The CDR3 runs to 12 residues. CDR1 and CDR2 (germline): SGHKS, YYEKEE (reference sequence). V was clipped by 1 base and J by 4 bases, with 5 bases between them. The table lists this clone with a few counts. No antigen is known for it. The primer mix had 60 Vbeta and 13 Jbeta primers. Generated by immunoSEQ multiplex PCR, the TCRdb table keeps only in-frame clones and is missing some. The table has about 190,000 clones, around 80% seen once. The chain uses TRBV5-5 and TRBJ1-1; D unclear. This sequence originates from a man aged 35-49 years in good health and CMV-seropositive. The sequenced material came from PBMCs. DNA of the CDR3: TGTGCCAGCAGCTTGTACTCCACTGAAGCTTTCTTT. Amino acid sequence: CASSLYSTEAFF.